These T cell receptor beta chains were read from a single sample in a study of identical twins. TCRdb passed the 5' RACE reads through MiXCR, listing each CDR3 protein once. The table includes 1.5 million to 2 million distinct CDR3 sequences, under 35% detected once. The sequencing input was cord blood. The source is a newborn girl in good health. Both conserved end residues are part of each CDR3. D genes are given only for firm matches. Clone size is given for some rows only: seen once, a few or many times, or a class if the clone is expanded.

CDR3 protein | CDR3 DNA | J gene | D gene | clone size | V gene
CASSLSRGQVPHQPQHF | TGTGCCAGCAGTTTATCTCGAGGACAGGTGCCTCATCAGCCCCAGCATTTT | TRBJ1-5 | TRBD1 | - | TRBV27
CASSLQDWGEAFF | TGTGCCAGCAGCCTACAGGATTGGGGTGAAGCTTTCTTT | TRBJ1-1 | - | few | TRBV6-1
CASSDAGNYGYTF | TGTGCCAGCAGTGACGCAGGGAACTATGGCTACACCTTC | TRBJ1-2 | - | - | TRBV2
CASSQLEPSYNEQYF | TGTGCCAGCAGCCAGCTAGAACCTTCCTACAATGAGCAGTACTTC | TRBJ2-7 | - | - | TRBV14
CASSFRSGIFKFF | TGCGCCAGCAGCTTCCGAAGCGGGATTTTTAAGTTCTTC | TRBJ2-1 | TRBD2 | - | TRBV5-1
CASSQEIPPTSGRNEKLFF | TGCGCCAGCAGCCAAGAAATCCCTCCGACCTCGGGACGTAATGAAAAACTGTTTTTT | TRBJ1-4 | - | few | TRBV4-1
CSARDSGRSYNEQYF | TGCAGTGCTAGAGATAGCGGGAGGTCCTACAATGAGCAGTACTTC | TRBJ2-7 | TRBD2 | few | TRBV20-1
CSARPNGADNEQFF | TGCAGTGCTAGACCCAACGGGGCAGACAATGAGCAGTTCTTC | TRBJ2-1 | - | - | TRBV20-1
CASSAPGTSGGDEQFF | TGTGCCAGCAGCGCCCCCGGGACTAGCGGTGGGGATGAGCAGTTCTTC | TRBJ2-1 | TRBD2 | - | TRBV9
CATSGGTGTEAFF | TGTGCCACCAGTGGAGGGACTGGAACTGAAGCTTTCTTT | TRBJ1-1 | - | few | TRBV24-1
CASSVAPIMGGTDTQYF | TGTGCCAGCAGCGTAGCCCCCATTATGGGGGGTACAGATACGCAGTATTTT | TRBJ2-3 | - | - | TRBV9
CASSQEMTSGMHNEQFF | TGCGCCAGCAGCCAAGAAATGACTAGCGGGATGCACAATGAGCAGTTCTTC | TRBJ2-1 | TRBD2 | - | TRBV4-1
CASVRAGGPNNEQYF | TGTGCCAGCGTCAGGGCGGGGGGCCCAAACAATGAGCAGTACTTC | TRBJ2-7 | TRBD2 | - | TRBV12-3/TRBV12-4
CASSLPPGTGSPGYTF | TGTGCCAGCAGCTTACCCCCCGGGACAGGGAGTCCTGGCTACACCTTC | TRBJ1-2 | TRBD1 | few | TRBV11-2
CSARDRLLSSYEQYF | TGCAGTGCTAGAGATCGTCTACTTAGCTCCTACGAGCAGTACTTC | TRBJ2-7 | - | few | TRBV20-1
CASSLFWAAAKNIQYF | TGTGCCAGCAGCTTATTCTGGGCGGCGGCCAAAAACATTCAGTACTTC | TRBJ2-4 | - | many | TRBV13
CASSLFTGEGETQYF | TGTGCCAGCAGCTTGTTTACAGGGGAGGGGGAGACCCAGTACTTC | TRBJ2-5 | - | - | TRBV7-2
CSARTPRSYNEQFF | TGCAGTGCTAGGACTCCACGATCCTACAATGAGCAGTTCTTC | TRBJ2-1 | - | - | TRBV20-1
CASEQDRGNQPQHF | TGTGCCAGCGAACAAGACAGGGGTAATCAGCCCCAGCATTTT | TRBJ1-5 | TRBD1 | few | TRBV12-3/TRBV12-4
CASSLSRVISTDTQYF | TGTGCCAGCAGCTTATCAAGGGTCATTAGCACAGATACGCAGTATTTT | TRBJ2-3 | - | - | TRBV7-9
CSAHSGGLAKNIQYF | TGCAGCGCACACAGCGGGGGCCTAGCCAAAAACATTCAGTACTTC | TRBJ2-4 | TRBD2 | - | TRBV20-1
CSARGLGAQPWGNNEQFF | TGCAGTGCTAGAGGCCTGGGGGCCCAACCTTGGGGCAACAATGAGCAGTTCTTC | TRBJ2-1 | - | few | TRBV20-1
CASRRDGADTGELFF | TGTGCCAGCAGACGAGACGGGGCTGACACCGGGGAGCTGTTTTTT | TRBJ2-2 | - | - | TRBV2
CASSPWGGTDTQYF | TGTGCCAGCAGTCCATGGGGAGGCACAGATACGCAGTATTTT | TRBJ2-3 | - | many | TRBV12-3/TRBV12-4
CASSQVVGSPEGKNIQYF | TGCGCCAGCAGCCAAGTAGTAGGGTCCCCCGAGGGCAAAAACATTCAGTACTTC | TRBJ2-4 | - | - | TRBV4-1
CASSPTGGGIYSNQPQHF | TGTGCCAGCAGTCCGACAGGGGGCGGGATATATAGCAATCAGCCCCAGCATTTT | TRBJ1-5 | TRBD1 | - | TRBV27
CATSRSGQGAWGTSAKNIQYF | TGTGCCACCAGCAGATCGGGACAGGGGGCTTGGGGGACCTCCGCCAAAAACATTCAGTACTTC | TRBJ2-4 | TRBD1 | - | TRBV15
CASSKPTGGYYGYTF | TGTGCCAGCAGCAAGCCCACAGGGGGCTATTATGGCTACACCTTC | TRBJ1-2 | TRBD1 | - | TRBV5-6
CSADQGTTGVREQFF | TGCAGTGCGGATCAGGGGACGACTGGGGTTAGAGAGCAGTTCTTC | TRBJ2-1 | - | - | TRBV20-1
CASSFGSPGGPNNEQYF | TGTGCCAGCAGTTTTGGATCCCCGGGAGGGCCAAACAATGAGCAGTACTTC | TRBJ2-7 | TRBD2 | - | TRBV12-3/TRBV12-4
CASSLKGQKQYF | TGTGCCAGCAGCTTAAAGGGTCAGAAGCAGTACTTC | TRBJ2-7 | - | - | TRBV7-9
CSAASGRADTQYF | TGCAGTGCCGCTAGCGGGAGGGCAGATACGCAGTATTTT | TRBJ2-3 | TRBD2 | many | TRBV20-1
CASSLGQAGGGYTF | TGTGCCAGCAGTCTCGGACAGGCTGGAGGTGGCTACACCTTC | TRBJ1-2 | TRBD1 | - | TRBV12-3/TRBV12-4
CASVLEGVNTEAFF | TGTGCCAGCGTCCTAGAAGGGGTGAACACTGAAGCTTTCTTT | TRBJ1-1 | - | - | TRBV12-3/TRBV12-4
CASSPSGNWLGREQYF | TGTGCCAGCTCCCCTAGCGGGAATTGGCTTGGGCGCGAGCAGTACTTC | TRBJ2-7 | TRBD2 | few | TRBV6-8
CASSVGRGWDNEQFF | TGTGCCAGCAGCGTAGGAAGGGGGTGGGACAATGAGCAGTTCTTC | TRBJ2-1 | - | - | TRBV9
CASSYSRQGIGDEQYF | TGTGCCAGCAGTTACTCGAGACAGGGAATCGGGGACGAGCAGTACTTC | TRBJ2-7 | TRBD1 | - | TRBV6-5
CASSFLGTDYEQYF | TGCGCCAGCAGCTTTCTGGGGACAGACTACGAGCAGTACTTC | TRBJ2-7 | TRBD1 | many | TRBV5-1
CASSQSTPGSADTQYF | TGCGCCAGCAGCCAATCCACGCCGGGAAGCGCAGATACGCAGTATTTT | TRBJ2-3 | - | once | TRBV5-1
CSAHRYNEQFF | TGCAGTGCCCACAGGTACAATGAGCAGTTCTTC | TRBJ2-1 | - | many | TRBV20-1
CASSLVGGRRLNEQFF | TGTGCCAGCAGCTTAGTTGGGGGGAGAAGGCTCAATGAGCAGTTCTTC | TRBJ2-1 | - | - | TRBV7-2
CAIRGTSLYTEAFF | TGTGCCATCAGGGGGACAAGCTTGTACACTGAAGCTTTCTTT | TRBJ1-1 | - | - | TRBV10-3
CASSIGAAADTQYF | TGTGCCAGTAGTATAGGGGCGGCCGCAGATACGCAGTATTTT | TRBJ2-3 | - | - | TRBV19
CAISESRLAGVNEQYF | TGTGCCATCAGTGAGTCACGGCTAGCGGGAGTAAACGAGCAGTACTTC | TRBJ2-7 | TRBD2 | few | TRBV10-3
CASINTASGFYNEQYF | TGCGCCAGCATAAATACGGCTAGCGGTTTTTACAATGAGCAGTACTTC | TRBJ2-7 | TRBD2 | - | TRBV5-1
CASSFRGGEGTDTQYF | TGCGCCAGCAGCTTCCGGGGCGGCGAGGGGACAGATACGCAGTATTTT | TRBJ2-3 | - | - | TRBV5-1
CACSPLGEGVYEQYF | TGTGCCTGCAGCCCCTTGGGGGAGGGAGTCTACGAGCAGTACTTC | TRBJ2-7 | TRBD2 | - | TRBV4-2
CASSEALSGEIDNEQFF | TGTGCCAGCAGTGAAGCGCTTTCGGGAGAAATTGACAATGAGCAGTTCTTC | TRBJ2-1 | - | once | TRBV2
CASSLPRRMNTEAFF | TGTGCCAGCAGTTTACCCCGGAGGATGAACACTGAAGCTTTCTTT | TRBJ1-1 | - | - | TRBV12-3/TRBV12-4
CASSPYSRSEETQYF | TGTGCCAGCTCACCATATAGCAGGAGTGAGGAGACCCAGTACTTC | TRBJ2-5 | - | - | TRBV18